These 27 T cell receptor beta chains were sequenced from one sample in a study of T cells in Graves' hyperthyroidism and ophthalmopathy. Authors of the study amplified TCR beta CDR3 regions from RNA transcripts. HTBI primers were the set used in a first-round RT-PCR of the TCR CDR3. TCRdb ran MiXCR on the multiplex PCR reads and lists one entry per CDR3 protein. The sample includes fewer than 600,000 distinct CDR3 sequences, 12% to 15% seen only once; the top ten take around 13%. Sequencing used blood. The receptors shown here come from a woman aged 40-49 years with Graves' hyperthyroidism.

This clonotype was counted many times. The chain combines TRBV6-1 with TRBJ1-1; D is unclear. Germline V gene sequence: CDR1 MNHNS, CDR2 SASEGT. The CDR3 is 15 residues long. V lost 7 bases and J 5 bases, leaving 20 bases between the germline ends. Written as DNA, the CDR3 is TGTGCCAGCATTGCCTGGGCAGATTACCTAACTGAAGCTTTCTTT. Amino acid sequence: CASIAWADYLTEAFF.

The V and J genes are TRBV10-3 and TRBJ1-1; 9 bases line up with TRBD1. Germline lookup yields CDR1 ENHRY and CDR2 SYGVKD. The CDR3 loop spans 14 amino acids. Trimming cost V 6 bases and J 4 bases; bases outside gene matches: 6. The CDR3 coding sequence is TGTGCCATCAGGATACAGGGGGCGGGCACTGAAGCTTTCTTT. It encodes CAIRIQGAGTEAFF.

The chain couples TRBV3-1 to TRBJ2-7, with D maybe TRBD2 (6 bases). This CDR3 has 16 residues. Germline V gene data show CDR1 as LGHDT and CDR2 as YNNKEL (reference sequence). The ends were cut back, 4 bases at V and 7 bases at J, with 23 bases in the middle. The CDR3 DNA reads TGTGCCAGCAGCCCAAATAGTGGGACTGTCCACGGGGAGCAGTACTTC. Translated: CASSPNSGTVHGEQYF.

This clonotype was counted at least ten times. The chain combines TRBV20-1 with TRBJ2-5; D gene ambiguous. CDR3 size: 13 residues. The V end was cut by 3 bases, the J end by 1 base, with 9 bases between. CDR1 is DFQATT and CDR2 is SNEGSKA in the germline V gene (reference sequence). Here the CDR3 DNA reads TGCAGTGCTAGCCGGACCGTCCAAGAGACCCAGTACTTC. Encoded protein: CSASRTVQETQYF.

This clonotype was found many times. This chain joins TRBV10-3 and TRBJ2-5; D unclear. V shed 6 bases and J shed 5 bases, with 10 bases lying between them. CDR3 length: 12 amino acids. CDR1 and CDR2 (germline): ENHRY, SYGVKD. CDR3 nucleotide sequence: TGTGCCATCAGATCCGCCGGCGAGACCCAGTACTTC. Translated: CAIRSAGETQYF.

This clonotype showed up many times. This chain joins TRBV3-1 and TRBJ1-3; a weak D match, TRBD1 (5 bases). The V end was cut by 7 bases, the J end by 8 bases, with 12 bases between. Germline CDR1 is LGHDT and CDR2 is YNNKEL (reference sequence). The CDR3 has 12 residues. Here the CDR3 reads CASNGDADTIYF. CDR3 coding DNA: TGTGCCAGCAATGGGGACGCGGACACCATATATTTT.

This clonotype was counted at least ten times. This rearrangement joins TRBV12-3 or TRBV12-4 to TRBJ2-1; 8 bases map to TRBD2. The CDR3 spans 15 residues. V was clipped by 1 base and J by 8 bases; unmatched bases: 7. CDR3 coding DNA: TGTGCCAGCAGTTTAGGCCTAGCGGGCACACATGAGCAGTTCTTC. Translation: CASSLGLAGTHEQFF.

The chain is built from TRBV19 and TRBJ1-1; D uncertain. The CDR3 covers 15 residues. CDR1 LNHDA and CDR2 SQIVND come from the germline V gene (reference sequence). V lost 2 bases, J lost 2 bases, and 12 bases lay in between. The CDR3 nucleotides are TGTGCCAGTAGTATATCTGGCAGGTTTAACACTGAAGCTTTCTTT. This codes for CASSISGRFNTEAFF.

The sample holds many counts of this clonotype. This chain joins TRBV11-2 and TRBJ2-5; D gene uncertain. CDR1 is SGHAT, CDR2 FQNNGV, per germline. With 5 bases removed from V and 4 bases from J, the gap between germline ends came to 20 bases. The length of the CDR3 is 16 residues. The CDR3 here is CASSPKTLGWVETQYF. CDR3 bases: TGTGCCAGCAGCCCAAAGACGCTGGGGTGGGTAGAGACCCAGTACTTC.

The chain has TRBV6-1 and TRBJ1-5, with TRBD1 matching over 11 bases. Losses at the gene ends were 8 bases for V and 6 bases for J; bases not matched to a gene: 3. Germline V gene data show CDR1 as MNHNS and CDR2 as SASEGT. This CDR3 is built from 13 residues. In DNA form, the CDR3 reads TGTGCCAGCCGGACAGGGGGCTTTCAGCCCCAGCATTTT. It encodes CASRTGGFQPQHF.

The V and J genes are TRBV3-1 and TRBJ2-2; D is possibly TRBD1 or TRBD2 (5 bases each). Germline values: CDR1 LGHDT, CDR2 YNNKEL (reference sequence). The CDR3 covers 14 residues. V was shortened by 10 bases and J by 4 bases, with 16 bases between the two germline ends. For the CDR3, the DNA is TGTGCCACCCAACCCGGGACCCTCACCGGGGAGCTGTTTTTT. This sequence encodes CATQPGTLTGELFF.

This clonotype has ten or more counts. The V and J genes are TRBV6-1 and TRBJ2-1; 14 nucleotides agree with TRBD2. CDR3 length equals 17 residues. With V trimmed by 8 bases and J by 1 base, 7 bases remained unmatched. Germline CDR1 reads MNHNS; CDR2 reads SASEGT. CDR3 sequence: CASRGTSGSSSYNEQFF. The CDR3 bases are TGTGCCAGCCGAGGGACTAGCGGGAGTAGTTCCTACAATGAGCAGTTCTTC.

This clonotype was recorded at least ten times. V is TRBV3-1 and J is TRBJ1-1; D uncertain. CDR3 length: 15 amino acids. Trimming left V 3 bases short and J 1 base short, with 12 bases between. Germline CDR1 and CDR2: LGHDT and YNNKEL (reference sequence). The CDR3 bases are TGTGCCAGCAGCCATCAAGGAACACGGAACACTGAAGCTTTCTTT. Its translation is CASSHQGTRNTEAFF.

Ten or more counts support this clonotype. V gene TRBV7-9 combines with J gene TRBJ2-1; no clear D gene. With 7 bases removed from V and 0 bases from J, the gap between germline ends came to 13 bases. The CDR3 covers 15 residues. Germline CDR1 and CDR2: SEHNR and FQNEAQ (reference sequence). CDR3 amino acids: CASTERNPSYNEQFF. The CDR3 DNA sequence: TGTGCCAGCACCGAGCGCAACCCCTCCTACAATGAGCAGTTCTTC.

This clonotype was counted many times. The rearrangement links TRBV11-1 to TRBJ2-7; D assignment may be TRBD1 or TRBD2 (5 bases each). Germline CDR1 SGHAT, CDR2 FQDESV (reference sequence). CDR3 length: 15 amino acids. V lost 3 bases to trimming and J lost 0 bases, with 12 bases between them. CDR3 nucleotides: TGTGCCAGCAGCTTGGGACCGATTAGCTCCTACGAGCAGTACTTC. Its protein is CASSLGPISSYEQYF.

This clonotype has ten or more counts. The chain recombines TRBV28 with TRBJ2-5; 7 positions agree with TRBD2. This CDR3 has 14 amino acids. Germline assignment: CDR1 MDHEN and CDR2 SYDVKM. After removal of 5 bases from V and 4 bases from J, the junction contained 7 bases not matched to a gene. The CDR3 reads CASSPNGLVETQYF. DNA of the CDR3: TGTGCCAGCAGTCCAAACGGACTAGTAGAGACCCAGTACTTC.

This clonotype has only a few counts. CDR3 DNA: TGCGCCAGCAGTGGGGCCGGGACTTGGGAGCAGTACTTC. This codes for CASSGAGTWEQYF. V usage is TRBV10-1 and J usage is TRBJ2-7; D is possibly TRBD2 (6 bases). This CDR3 region has 13 residues. V was clipped by 4 bases and J by 7 bases, with 14 bases between them. Germline CDR1 WNHNN, CDR2 SYGVQD (reference sequence).

This clonotype has more than one count but fewer than ten. This rearrangement joins TRBV12-3 or TRBV12-4 to TRBJ2-1; no firm D call. The CDR3 contains 13 residues. Trimming cost V 2 bases and J 7 bases, with 9 bases left between them. The CDR3 loop is CASSLSVSNEQFF. CDR3 coding DNA: TGTGCCAGCAGTTTAAGCGTTAGTAATGAGCAGTTCTTC.

This clonotype was recorded at least ten times. V and J are TRBV7-3 and TRBJ2-1; either TRBD1 or TRBD2 may supply D (5 bases each). The CDR3 runs 16 residues. V was shortened by 2 bases and J by 5 bases, with 16 bases between the two germline ends. CDR1 and CDR2 (germline): SGHTA, FQGTGA. DNA for the CDR3: TGTGCCAGCAGCTTATGGGGACGGAGCCTCAACAATGAGCAGTTCTTC. Protein product: CASSLWGRSLNNEQFF.

This clonotype was counted ten times or more. The genes are TRBV2 and TRBJ2-3, with D perhaps TRBD2 (6 bases). The V end was cut by 9 bases, the J end by 4 bases, with 17 bases between. The CDR3 has 14 amino acids. The V gene's germline CDR1 is SNHLY and CDR2 FYNNEI. The CDR3 loop is CARRDPGRPDTQYF. The CDR3 DNA reads as TGTGCCAGGCGGGATCCCGGGCGCCCAGATACGCAGTATTTT.

As for this clonotype: This may come from a read error, since a much larger clone is one base off. The conserved phenylalanine or tryptophan is not found at the CDR3 terminus, so this likely reflects a read error. The chain combines TRBV7-9 with TRBJ2-7, with 8 bases lining up with TRBD1. CDR1 and CDR2 (germline): SEHNR, FQNEAQ (reference sequence). The CDR3 loop spans 14 amino acids. V gave up 5 bases and J gave up 2 bases; unmatched junction bases: 5. CDR3 sequence: CASSMTGAPYEQYL. CDR3 in DNA: TGTGCCAGCAGCATGACAGGGGCACCCTACGAGCAGTACTTA.

Comments on this clonotype: The junction and the germline gene differ at one end; a read error may be behind it. The rearrangement links TRBV20-1 to TRBJ1-5, with D maybe TRBD1 (6 bases). This CDR3 contains 14 residues. The germline V gene encodes CDR1 DFQATT and CDR2 SNEGSKA (reference sequence). CDR3 residues: CSARDRGIGQSQHF. Here the CDR3 DNA reads TGCAGTGCTAGAGACAGGGGAATCGGTCAGTCCCAGCATTTT.

The chain is built from TRBV7-2 and TRBJ2-3; 9 bases align to TRBD1. The V gene end was trimmed by 4 bases and the J gene end by 2 bases; junction bases not matched to a gene: 4. Germline assignment: CDR1 SGHTA and CDR2 FQGNSA. This CDR3 has 15 residues. As DNA, the CDR3 is TGTGCCAGCAGCTCGGGACAGGGTCACACAGATACGCAGTATTTT. Amino acids: CASSSGQGHTDTQYF.

This clonotype has at least ten counts. The chain joins TRBV27 to TRBJ2-3; 7 nucleotides match TRBD1. From germline, CDR1 is MNHEY and CDR2 SMNVEV (reference sequence). The V and J ends lost 1 base and 6 bases, in that order; junction bases with no gene match: 10. This CDR3 comprises 16 residues. The CDR3 loop is CASSLLGQTQVDTQYF. CDR3 bases: TGTGCCAGCAGTTTATTGGGACAGACTCAGGTTGATACGCAGTATTTT.

In this sample, this clonotype turned up many times. The DNA of the CDR3 is TGTGCCACCTGGGGCCAAGACCTCTATGGCTACACCTTC. Protein: CATWGQDLYGYTF. J is TRBJ1-2 and V is TRBV12-3 or TRBV12-4, with a weak D call TRBD1 (5 bases). This CDR3 is built from 13 residues. Deletions cut 10 bases from V and 4 bases from J, with 16 bases between.

This clonotype has at least ten counts. V is TRBV27 and J is TRBJ1-6, with a possible D match to TRBD1 (6 bases). CDR1 and CDR2 (germline): MNHEY, SMNVEV (reference sequence). V lost 7 bases, J lost 9 bases, and 28 bases lay in between. The CDR3 spans 18 residues. This chain's CDR3 is CASTRWTGGLMGSSPLHF. The DNA of the CDR3 is TGTGCCAGCACTAGATGGACCGGGGGCCTAATGGGCAGTTCACCCCTCCACTTT.

The chain carries TRBV29-1 and TRBJ2-5; 9 nucleotides agree with TRBD1. Germline V gene lookup returns CDR1 SQVTM and CDR2 ANQGSEA. The V and J ends lost 4 bases and 5 bases, in that order; junction bases with no gene match: 8. The CDR3 has 14 residues. The CDR3 nucleotides are TGCAGCGTTGCAGGGGGACAGGGTATCGAGACCCAGTACTTC. It specifies CSVAGGQGIETQYF.